This T cell receptor (beta chain) appears in the sequencing data of a study of technical replicates of blood from a handful of donors. The data were produced by immunoSEQ multiplex PCR, yet TCRdb's version contains in-frame clones alone and is incomplete. This sample carries approximately 70,000 clones, approximately 90% of them seen once, and the ten largest clones take over 3.5%. Between the trimmed V and J ends, which lost 0 bases and 3 bases, there was a span of 12 bases. The CDR3 length is 15 residues. CDR1 is SGDLS, CDR2 YYNGEE, per germline. The chain employs TRBV9 and TRBJ1-2; D not resolved. The TCR originated in a human donor in good health. Some clones in this sample may be carry-over from other donors' samples. Source material: PBMCs. Written as DNA, the CDR3 is TGTGCCAGCAGCGTAGACCCCTCCTCGGACTATGGCTACACCTTC. It specifies CASSVDPSSDYGYTF.